These T cell receptor beta chains were read from a single sample in a study of cytomegalovirus exposure and HLA in healthy donors. Only in-frame clones appear in the TCRdb table, and some are missing; sequencing was by immunoSEQ multiplex PCR. Of some 170,000 clones in the sample, approximately 75% were seen once. The sequencing sample was made of PBMCs. The receptors were sampled from a man aged 30 to 39 in good health and CMV-seropositive. Both conserved end residues are part of each CDR3. A D gene is named only where the DNA matches it firmly.

d_call	v_call	j_call	cdr3_aa
-	TRBV6-5	TRBJ2-2	CASSPPAGEIGELFF
-	TRBV13	TRBJ2-1	CASSLGSRRGEQFF
TRBD1	TRBV30	TRBJ1-5	CAWSRTGAHQPQHF
-	TRBV4-1	TRBJ2-1	CASSQVQQGYNEQFF
TRBD1	TRBV9	TRBJ2-2	CASSGDRGLGELFF
-	TRBV4-1	TRBJ2-7	CASSQVGAEQYF
-	TRBV28	TRBJ1-1	CASRAQGTEAFF
-	TRBV19	TRBJ1-5	CASSISGHSNQPQHF
TRBD2	TRBV7-6	TRBJ2-7	CASSLAPGLAGGKAYEQYF
TRBD1	TRBV6-1	TRBJ2-5	CASSADREETQYF
TRBD1	TRBV7-9	TRBJ1-1	CASSLEGTAKPEAFF
-	TRBV12-5	TRBJ1-1	CASAGGGGAEAFF
-	TRBV18	TRBJ2-7	CASSPPDRTYSYEQYF
-	TRBV9	TRBJ2-2	CASSVVIAGELFF
-	TRBV10-3	TRBJ1-1	CAVSDSRQNTEAFF
-	TRBV20-1	TRBJ2-5	CSAQRGQTQYF
TRBD1	TRBV5-4	TRBJ2-7	CASSSDRGLVEQYF
-	TRBV4-2	TRBJ2-5	CASSQDGGREETQYF
TRBD2	TRBV25-1	TRBJ2-3	CASSLPDGGETDTQYF
TRBD2	TRBV6-5	TRBJ2-1	CASSQNGGAYNEQFF
-	TRBV27	TRBJ1-2	CTSSPFTGYGGYTF
-	TRBV9	TRBJ1-1	CASSPRPGNTEAFF
-	TRBV5-1	TRBJ1-1	CASSWTVGLNTEAFF
TRBD1	TRBV7-2	TRBJ1-2	CASSLNRQGTNYGYTF
-	TRBV28	TRBJ2-5	CASSLLTGSGETQYF
TRBD2	TRBV2	TRBJ2-5	CASSEVLAGETQYF
TRBD2	TRBV4-1	TRBJ2-1	CASSSPGLAYNEQFF
TRBD2	TRBV4-2	TRBJ2-1	CASSQDDLAGRNNEQFF
-	TRBV7-9	TRBJ2-3	CASRSRVGGADTQYF
TRBD1	TRBV18	TRBJ1-5	CASSGQGSWNQPQHF
TRBD2	TRBV9	TRBJ2-3	CASSVGRSSGSTDTQYF
-	TRBV5-1	TRBJ2-2	CASSLTVANTGELFF
TRBD1	TRBV18	TRBJ2-7	CASSPGQNYEQYF
-	TRBV28	TRBJ2-7	CASSAAGSSYEQYF
-	TRBV7-2	TRBJ2-3	CASRYTGTDTQYF
TRBD2	TRBV7-6	TRBJ2-3	CASSLGLGLAGATQYF
TRBD2	TRBV7-9	TRBJ2-1	CASSPKGTSGYNEQFF
TRBD1	TRBV29-1	TRBJ2-5	CSVDRTGGLWETQYF
-	TRBV18	TRBJ2-7	CASSSTLTGLNEQYF
-	TRBV5-4	TRBJ1-6	CASSLGSSYNSPLHF
TRBD1	TRBV6-5	TRBJ2-2	CASSYSGQGTTGELFF
TRBD2	TRBV18	TRBJ2-3	CASSPPQLAGGPYTQYF
-	TRBV5-1	TRBJ1-1	CASRMLDLGTEAFF
-	TRBV5-1	TRBJ1-6	CASSLAPGNPSPLHF
TRBD2	TRBV18	TRBJ2-1	CASSPPGGGPYNEQFF
-	TRBV28	TRBJ1-1	CASRDSRVGNTEAFF
TRBD2	TRBV10-3	TRBJ2-2	CASTQSGGEDTGELFF